These 24 T cell receptor beta chains came from one sample sequenced in a study of cytomegalovirus exposure and HLA in healthy donors. PCR used 60 Vbeta primers and 13 Jbeta primers. Profiling relied on immunoSEQ multiplex PCR, and the TCRdb table lists in-frame clones only, not all of them. The sample holds tens of thousands of clones, roughly 80% seen once. The source material was PBMCs. These receptors originate from a man aged 30 to 45 in good health and CMV-seronegative.

Only a few counts were recorded for this clone. This chain links TRBV30 with TRBJ1-2; 9 bases match TRBD1. Germline values: CDR1 GTSNPN, CDR2 SVGIG (reference sequence). This CDR3 has 15 residues. V lost 7 bases, J lost 2 bases, and 11 bases stayed unmatched. CDR3 DNA: TGTGCCTATAACCGGGACAGGGCAAAGAACTATGGCTACACCTTC. Residues: CAYNRDRAKNYGYTF.

The V gene is TRBV19, the J gene TRBJ1-2, with TRBD1 matching over 9 bases. Germline trimming cut 6 bases from V and 6 bases from J; bases unmatched to any gene: 11. The germline V gene encodes CDR1 LNHDA and CDR2 SQIVND (reference sequence). The length of the CDR3 is 15 residues. CDR3 nucleotide sequence: TGTGCCAGTAGCTACGGACCGGGACAGGGAGATGGCTACACCTTC. This codes for CASSYGPGQGDGYTF.

This clone was seen a few times. This sequence joins TRBV11-2 and TRBJ2-7; D possibly corresponds to TRBD2 (6 bases). Trimming cost V 6 bases and J 2 bases, with 23 bases left between them. CDR1 SGHAT and CDR2 FQNNGV come from the germline V gene. CDR3 length: 17 residues. For the CDR3, the DNA is TGTGCCAGCAGAAACCTTATAGTTGCGGGGAAGACCTACGAGCAGTACTTC. Its protein product is CASRNLIVAGKTYEQYF.

This clone has only one observation. V and J are TRBV6-4 and TRBJ2-2; TRBD2 aligns across 9 bases. Germline V gene sequence: CDR1 MRHNA, CDR2 SNTAGT. Unmatched junction bases numbered 0, after V lost 4 bases and J lost 3 bases. The CDR3 length is 14 residues. CDR3 residues: CASSVAGDTGELFF. The CDR3 DNA follows: TGTGCCAGCAGTGTAGCGGGAGACACCGGGGAGCTGTTTTTT.

This chain connects TRBV6-1 to TRBJ1-5, with D possibly TRBD1 on 6 matching bases. The CDR3 length is 16 residues. The V gene's germline CDR1 is MNHNS and CDR2 SASEGT. V was trimmed by 1 base and J by 7 bases, leaving 17 bases between them. The CDR3 protein is CASSEGSGGAGQPQHF. The CDR3 nucleotides read TGTGCCAGCAGTGAAGGGTCTGGGGGGGCAGGACAGCCCCAGCATTTT.

J is TRBJ2-5 and V is TRBV7-2, with 10 bases identical to TRBD1. The CDR3 consists of 16 residues. Germline assignment: CDR1 SGHTA and CDR2 FQGNSA. J lost 4 bases, V lost 5 bases, and 10 bases had no gene match. The CDR3 here is CASSPRQGARAETQYF. The CDR3 coding sequence is TGTGCCAGCAGCCCTCGACAGGGGGCGCGGGCAGAGACCCAGTACTTC.

The chain joins TRBV27 to TRBJ2-4; D unresolved. The CDR3 spans 16 residues. The V end was cut by 3 bases, the J end by 0 bases, with 12 bases between. CDR1 is MNHEY and CDR2 is SMNVEV in the germline V gene (reference sequence). CDR3 coding DNA: TGTGCCAGCAGTTTCAACCCAGTGGTAGCCAAAAACATTCAGTACTTC. Its translation is CASSFNPVVAKNIQYF.

The rearrangement joins TRBV6-5 to TRBJ2-1; no firm D call. Trimming shortened V by 1 base and J by 3 bases, and 7 bases separated the two germline ends. The CDR3 spans 14 residues. Germline V gene lookup returns CDR1 MNHEY and CDR2 SVGAGI. CDR3 residues: CASSYFSGYNEQFF. CDR3 nucleotide sequence: TGTGCCAGCAGTTACTTCTCAGGCTACAATGAGCAGTTCTTC.

The J gene is TRBJ2-5, the V gene TRBV5-1; 10 bases are shared with TRBD2. This CDR3 spans 17 amino acids. Trimming at V came to 3 bases and at J to 3 bases, leaving 11 bases not matched to a gene. The germline gives CDR1 SGHRS, CDR2 YFSETQ. This CDR3 reads CASSSASGGPIKETQYF. The CDR3 DNA follows: TGCGCCAGCAGCTCTGCTAGCGGGGGCCCTATAAAAGAGACCCAGTACTTC.

This clone was found a few times. V and J are TRBV10-2 and TRBJ2-2; 14 bases match TRBD2. V dropped 6 bases and J dropped 5; count of bases not matched to a gene: 2. There are 15 residues in the CDR3. Germline V gene sequence: CDR1 WSHSY, CDR2 SAAADI. CDR3 protein: CASSGTSGRTGELFF. The CDR3 DNA follows: TGCGCCAGCAGCGGGACTAGCGGGAGAACCGGGGAGCTGTTTTTT.

Remarks on this clone: The germline gene is not matched at one end of the junction; a read error may be the cause. The genes are TRBV7-9 and TRBJ1-2; a possible D gene is TRBD1 (6 bases). This CDR3 contains 14 residues. Germline assignment: CDR1 SEHNR and CDR2 FQNEAQ (reference sequence). The CDR3 DNA reads TGCGCCAGCAGCCAAGGGGGGGGAAACTATGGCTACACCTTC. It codes for CASSQGGGNYGYTF.

V usage is TRBV6-1 and J usage is TRBJ2-1; 8 bases are a match to TRBD1. CDR1 is MNHNS, CDR2 SASEGT, per germline. The CDR3 length is 13 residues. V lost 6 bases, J lost 8 bases, and 6 bases stayed unmatched. In DNA form, the CDR3 reads TGTGCCAGCAGGGACAGGGAGGCCGATGAGCAGTTCTTC. Translating gives CASRDREADEQFF.

The chain employs TRBV19 and TRBJ1-2; 9 nucleotides agree with TRBD1. Germline CDR1 is LNHDA and CDR2 is SQIVND (reference sequence). V lost 5 bases to trimming and J lost 7 bases; unmatched junction nucleotides: 5. The CDR3 length is 13 residues. This CDR3 reads CASSWTGAAGYTF. In DNA form, the CDR3 reads TGTGCCAGTAGTTGGACAGGGGCGGCTGGCTACACCTTC.

V gene TRBV6-5 combines with J gene TRBJ2-3; TRBD2 matches 7 bases. Germline loops: CDR1 MNHEY, CDR2 SVGAGI. The trim removed 4 bases at V and 1 base at J, leaving 8 bases unmatched. The CDR3 contains 16 residues. The CDR3 protein is CASSFAGVIGTDTQYF. The CDR3 region has the DNA TGTGCCAGCAGTTTCGCGGGGGTGATCGGCACAGATACGCAGTATTTT.

As DNA, the CDR3 is TGTGCCAGCAGCTTGGTCGGACAAACGATGGGACAAGAGACCCAGTACTTC. This gives the protein CASSLVGQTMGQETQYF. The chain employs TRBV5-8 and TRBJ2-5, with D possibly being TRBD1 (5 bases). V was pared by 0 bases and J by 2 bases, with 17 bases between. This CDR3 is 17 amino acids long. Germline lookup yields CDR1 SGHTS and CDR2 YDEGEE.

The chain couples TRBV18 to TRBJ1-1; 8 bases align to TRBD1. J was trimmed by 2 bases and V by 4 bases; bases with no gene match: 6. The CDR3 sequence is 15 residues long. Germline V CDR1 and CDR2: KGHSH, LQKENI. The CDR3 loop reads CASSQSTGDNTEAFF. The CDR3 DNA follows: TGTGCCAGCTCACAATCGACAGGGGATAACACTGAAGCTTTCTTT.

This clone was counted between two and nine times. The rearrangement uses TRBV12-1 and TRBJ2-1; no DNA check was done on the table's D call, TRBD2. TRBV12-1 is deemed a pseudogene. The CDR3 totals 17 residues. The CDR3 loop is CASSFHLSGEDNNEQFF. The CDR3 DNA is TGTGCCAGCAGCTTCCACCTGTCTGGCGAGGATAACAATGAGCAGTTCTTC.

In DNA form, the CDR3 reads TGCAGCGCCATCAAAGAGGGATTGAACACTGAAGCTTTCTTT. Its protein is CSAIKEGLNTEAFF. V usage is TRBV29-1 and J usage is TRBJ1-1; D is ambiguous. Between the trimmed V and J ends, which lost 7 bases and 0 bases, there was a span of 15 bases. CDR1 is SQVTM and CDR2 is ANQGSEA in the germline V gene. This CDR3 has 14 amino acids.

Details on this clone: The germline gene is not matched at one end of the junction; a read error may be the cause. The V gene is TRBV5-6, the J gene TRBJ2-3; 8 bases line up with TRBD2. The V gene's germline CDR1 is SGHDT and CDR2 YYEEEE. CDR3 length: 15 residues. In DNA, the CDR3 is TGTGCCAGCAGTCCCCCGACGGGGGGGCGAGATAAGCAGTATTTT. It yields the protein CASSPPTGGRDKQYF.

The genes are TRBV4-3 and TRBJ1-6; 11 bases map to TRBD1. V shed 0 bases and J 0 bases; nucleotides not matched to a gene: 10. Germline CDR1 is LGHNA and CDR2 is YSLEER. The CDR3 spans 21 residues. Here the CDR3 DNA reads TGCGCCAGCAGCCAAGAGTCGGACAGGGGGCCGGAAAGCTCCTATAATTCACCCCTCCACTTT. This encodes CASSQESDRGPESSYNSPLHF.

The chain employs TRBV7-8 and TRBJ1-5; a possible D gene is TRBD1 (5 bases). There are 15 residues in the CDR3. Germline values: CDR1 SGHVS, CDR2 FQNEAQ. V gave up 2 bases and J gave up 3 bases, with 11 bases separating them. CDR3 coding DNA: TGTGCCAGCAGCTTAAGGGCAGGGTACAATCAGCCCCAGCATTTT. Translated, it gives CASSLRAGYNQPQHF.

The rearrangement joins TRBV5-1 to TRBJ2-5; TRBD2 agrees at 11 bases. This CDR3 contains 15 residues. CDR1 is SGHRS, CDR2 YFSETQ, per germline. J was trimmed by 4 bases and V by 4 bases; bases with no gene match: 6. As DNA, the CDR3 is TGCGCCAGCAGCATAGCGGGAGGGCCCGGAGAGACCCAGTACTTC. Amino acid sequence: CASSIAGGPGETQYF.

This clone was detected only once. This chain connects TRBV4-1 to TRBJ2-1, with D tentatively TRBD1 (5 bases). The CDR3 loop spans 17 amino acids. The V gene's germline CDR1 is MGHRA and CDR2 YSYEKL. The V gene lost 4 bases and the J gene lost 0 bases, with 16 bases spanning the gap. DNA for the CDR3: TGCGCCAGCAGCCTCTTACTCAGGGCGAGCTCCTACAATGAGCAGTTCTTC. It yields the protein CASSLLLRASSYNEQFF.

CDR3: CASGSLTGVNTEAFF. CDR3 in DNA: TGTGCCAGCGGAAGCCTTACAGGGGTGAACACTGAAGCTTTCTTT. The chain is built from TRBV28 and TRBJ1-1, with 7 bases fitting TRBD1. With V trimmed by 8 bases and J by 0 bases, 9 bases remained unmatched. CDR1 is MDHEN and CDR2 is SYDVKM in the germline V gene. The length of the CDR3 is 15 residues. Together with reference TRBV28 and TRBJ1-1, the CDR3 gives the full variable domain: DVKVTQSSRYLVKRTGEKVFLECVQDMDHENMFWYRQDPGLGLRLIYFSYDVKMKEKGDIPEGYSVSREKKERFSLILESASTNQTSMYLCASGSLTGVNTEAFFGQGTRLTVV.